Here is one T cell receptor beta chain with its context. Methods used by the authors: Amplification with reference gene primers provided the estimates of nucleated cell counts. Sequencing was performed with immunoSEQ multiplex PCR; in TCRdb, only in-frame clones are kept and a portion is missing. V and J calls plus clone size are reproduced from that table; the DNA served to infer D and trimming. The sample contains a few hundred thousand clones, more than 75% of which appear only once. Trimming took 6 bases from V and 0 from J, leaving 14 bases between them. Per the germline V gene, CDR1 is SGHTA and CDR2 is FQGNSA. CDR3 length: 15 residues. This sample was included in a study of blood T cell repertoires in COVID-19. Those who participated ranged in age from roughly 18 to 90 years and resided in some 24 US areas. Cohorts were based on clinical histories the participants reported.

The origin of this receptor is a woman between 45 and 65 years old who had recovered from COVID-19. The J gene is TRBJ1-1, the V gene TRBV7-2, with D uncertain. The sequenced sample was PBMCs or T cells enriched from blood (not recorded which). The chain's CDR3 is CASRSGAGVNTEAFF. The CDR3 DNA is TGTGCCAGCAGGTCGGGAGCTGGGGTGAACACTGAAGCTTTCTTT.